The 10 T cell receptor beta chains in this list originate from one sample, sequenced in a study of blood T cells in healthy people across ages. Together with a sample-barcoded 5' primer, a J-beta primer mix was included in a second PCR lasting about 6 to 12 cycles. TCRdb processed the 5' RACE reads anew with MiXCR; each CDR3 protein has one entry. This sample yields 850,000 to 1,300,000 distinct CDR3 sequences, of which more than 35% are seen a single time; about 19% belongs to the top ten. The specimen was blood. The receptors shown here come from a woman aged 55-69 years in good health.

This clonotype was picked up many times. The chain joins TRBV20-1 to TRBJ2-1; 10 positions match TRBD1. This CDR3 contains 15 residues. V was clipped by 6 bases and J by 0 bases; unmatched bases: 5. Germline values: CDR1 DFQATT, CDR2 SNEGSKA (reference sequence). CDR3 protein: CSAGRTGGSYNEQFF. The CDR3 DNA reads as TGCAGTGCAGGAAGGACAGGGGGCTCCTACAATGAGCAGTTCTTC.

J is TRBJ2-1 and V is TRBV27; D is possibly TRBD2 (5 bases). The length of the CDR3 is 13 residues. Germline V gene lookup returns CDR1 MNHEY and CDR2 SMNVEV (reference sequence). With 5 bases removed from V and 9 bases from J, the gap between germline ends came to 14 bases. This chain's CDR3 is CASSRGLLREQFF. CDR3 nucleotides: TGTGCCAGCAGTCGAGGGTTGCTTCGTGAGCAGTTCTTC.

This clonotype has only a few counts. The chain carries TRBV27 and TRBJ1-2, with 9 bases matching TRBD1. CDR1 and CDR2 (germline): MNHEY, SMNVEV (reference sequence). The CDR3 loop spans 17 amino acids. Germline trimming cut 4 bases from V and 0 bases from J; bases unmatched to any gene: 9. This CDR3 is CASSSRDRALSNYGYTF. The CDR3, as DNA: TGTGCCAGCAGTTCCCGGGACAGGGCGCTCTCTAACTATGGCTACACCTTC.

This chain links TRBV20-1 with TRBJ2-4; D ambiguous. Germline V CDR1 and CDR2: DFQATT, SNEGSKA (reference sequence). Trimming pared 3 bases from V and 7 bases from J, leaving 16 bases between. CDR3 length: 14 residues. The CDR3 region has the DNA TGCAGTGCTAGGCCTCAGGAAATGAATAACATTCAGTACTTC. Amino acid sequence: CSARPQEMNNIQYF.

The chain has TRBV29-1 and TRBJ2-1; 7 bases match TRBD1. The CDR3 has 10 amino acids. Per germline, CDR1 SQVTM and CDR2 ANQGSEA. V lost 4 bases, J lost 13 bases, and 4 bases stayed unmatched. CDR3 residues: CSVGQGGQFF. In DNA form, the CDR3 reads TGCAGCGTTGGACAGGGTGGTCAGTTCTTC.

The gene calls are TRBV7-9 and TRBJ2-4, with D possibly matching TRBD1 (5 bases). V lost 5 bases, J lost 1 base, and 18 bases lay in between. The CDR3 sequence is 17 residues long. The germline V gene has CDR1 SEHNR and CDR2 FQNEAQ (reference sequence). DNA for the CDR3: TGTGCCAGCAGCCCAGCTGAGCCGACAGTGGCCAAAAACATTCAGTACTTC. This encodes CASSPAEPTVAKNIQYF.

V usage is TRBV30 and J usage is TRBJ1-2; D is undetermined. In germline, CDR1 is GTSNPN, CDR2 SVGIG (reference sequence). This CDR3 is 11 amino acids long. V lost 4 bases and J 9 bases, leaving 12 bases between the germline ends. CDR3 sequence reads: CAWNMLTSYTF. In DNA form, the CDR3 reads TGTGCCTGGAATATGTTGACTAGCTACACCTTC. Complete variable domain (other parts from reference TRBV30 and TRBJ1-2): SQTIHQWPATLVQPVGSPLSLECTVEGTSNPNLYWYRQAAGRGLQLLFYSVGIGQISSEVPQNLSASRPQDRQFILSSKKLLLSDSGFYLCAWNMLTSYTFGSGTRLTVV.

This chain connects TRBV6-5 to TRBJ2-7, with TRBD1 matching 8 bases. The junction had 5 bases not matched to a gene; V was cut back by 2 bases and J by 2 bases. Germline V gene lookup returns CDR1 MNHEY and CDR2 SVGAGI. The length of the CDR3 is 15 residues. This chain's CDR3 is CASSYRGQGAYEQYF. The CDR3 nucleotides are TGTGCCAGCAGTTACCGCGGACAGGGAGCCTACGAGCAGTACTTC.

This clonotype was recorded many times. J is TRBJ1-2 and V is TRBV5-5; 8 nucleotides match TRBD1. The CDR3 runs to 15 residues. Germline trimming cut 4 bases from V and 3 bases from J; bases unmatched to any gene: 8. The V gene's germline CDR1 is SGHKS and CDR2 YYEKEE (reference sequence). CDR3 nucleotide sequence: TGTGCCAGCAGCCGCCAACTGACAGGGGACTATGGCTACACCTTC. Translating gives CASSRQLTGDYGYTF. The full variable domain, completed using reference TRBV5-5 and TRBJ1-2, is DAGVTQSPTHLIKTRGQQVTLRCSPISGHKSVSWYQQVLGQGPQFIFQYYEKEERGRGNFPDRFSARQFPNYSSELNVNALLLGDSALYLCASSRQLTGDYGYTFGSGTRLTVV.

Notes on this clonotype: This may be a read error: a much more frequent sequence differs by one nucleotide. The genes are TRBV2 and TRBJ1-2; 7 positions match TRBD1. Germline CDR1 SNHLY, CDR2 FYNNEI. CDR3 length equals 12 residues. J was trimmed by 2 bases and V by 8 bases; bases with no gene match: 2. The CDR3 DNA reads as TGTGCCAGCCTACAGGGGAACTATGGCTACACCTTC. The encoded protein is CASLQGNYGYTF.